The clone carrying this T cell receptor (beta chain) showed up many times. The antigen remains unidentified. A TCRbeta library incorporating unique molecular identifiers was prepared. TCRdb recomputed calls from the PCR reads with MiXCR, one row per CDR3 protein. The table lists about 200,000 distinct CDR3 sequences, 5% to 7.5% of them singletons. This entry comes from a study of T-cell reconstitution after alpha-beta-depleted transplantation in children. Study-level findings and limits: At the one-year point after transplant, T-cell counts and TCRbeta diversity were found to come mostly from T cells that had been newly produced. About two months after transplant, alpha-beta T cells reportedly came from several hundred expanded graft clones. Surviving recipient T cells and thymic progenitors produced the high day-60 TCRbeta diversity seen in some patients.

The CDR3 is made up of 12 amino acids. The germline gives CDR1 SGHDT, CDR2 YYEEEE. V was pared by 4 bases and J by 5 bases, with 10 bases between. This clonotype was sampled from a girl in the first two years of life with combined immunodeficiency, due to receive a stem cell transplant. The sample was PBMCs, taken before TCRalphabeta/CD19-depleted stem cell transplant. The V call is TRBV5-6, the J call TRBJ2-7; maybe TRBD1 (6 bases). CDR3 sequence (DNA): TGTGCCAGCAGCGGGGGCTTGAACGAGCAGTACTTC. Its translation: CASSGGLNEQYF.